The source of this T cell receptor (beta chain) is a study of blood T cell repertoires in COVID-19. Across the study: The study drew acute and convalescent COVID-19 samples from the United States, Italy and Spain. In each case, the material was cDNA or gDNA derived from T cells, B-cell-depleted T cells, or PBMCs.

Methods used by the authors: Researchers report that nucleated cell counts were estimated from reference gene primer amplification. The protocol was immunoSEQ multiplex PCR, while the TCRdb copy is restricted to in-frame clones and leaves out a portion. D and trimming come from the DNA, and the V and J calls and clone size come from that table. The sample has about 160,000 clones, about nine tenths seen once; the top ten hold nearly 5%. This clone was recorded a few times. Germline CDR1 is SNHLY and CDR2 is FYNNEI. Trimming cost V 11 bases and J 4 bases; bases outside gene matches: 6. The CDR3 contains 12 residues.

The clonotype comes from a man aged 30 to 45 with COVID-19, enrolled during active disease. The rearrangement links TRBV2 to TRBJ1-2; 8 bases map to TRBD1. Sequencing used peripheral blood. This CDR3 is CAGHGQGYGYTF. The CDR3, as DNA: TGTGCCGGCCATGGACAGGGCTATGGCTACACCTTC. Looking up the rest from reference TRBV2 and TRBJ1-2 gives the full variable domain: EPEVTQTPSHQVTQMGQEVILRCVPISNHLYFYWYRQILGQKVEFLVSFYNNEISEKSEIFDDQFSVERPDGSNFTLKIRSTKLEDSAMYFCAGHGQGYGYTFGSGTRLTVV.